This TCR beta chain comes out of a study of cytomegalovirus exposure and HLA in healthy donors. Looking at the study overall: A previous analysis identified approximately 120 million unique TCR beta sequences derived from around 200 million T cells. Whole-study results and caveats: TCR beta sequences reportedly predicted the HLA-A and HLA-B alleles of most subjects accurately. Three chains linked to CMV were shown in vitro to be specific for CMV antigens.

Primers for the PCR totalled 60 Vbeta and 13 Jbeta. Using immunoSEQ multiplex PCR, the repertoire was profiled, and TCRdb retains in-frame clones only, with some absent. Found here are roughly 200,000 clones, 75% to 90% of them singletons; the top ten hold 0.71%. This CDR3 is built from 13 residues. V shed 4 bases and J shed 5 bases, with 14 bases lying between them. Germline values: CDR1 GTSNPN, CDR2 SVGIG (reference sequence). Turning to this clone: Its specificity is unknown.

Sequences were obtained from PBMCs. J is TRBJ1-2 and V is TRBV30; D unclear. The origin of this receptor is a boy between 2 and 15 years old in good health and CMV-seronegative. The CDR3 loop reads CAWMEAGLYGYTF. The CDR3 nucleotides are TGTGCCTGGATGGAAGCAGGACTGTATGGCTACACCTTC.